This T cell receptor (beta chain) was captured by sequencing in a study of T-cell reconstitution after alpha-beta-depleted transplantation in children. Trimming cost V 6 bases and J 0 bases, with 15 bases left between them. The length of the CDR3 is 15 residues. TCRbeta library preparation incorporated unique molecular identifiers. Each CDR3 protein gets one entry after TCRdb re-called the PCR reads with MiXCR. The table lists 350,000 to 400,000 distinct CDR3 sequences, roughly 14% of them singletons, with approximately 4.2% in the top ten. This receptor was identified in a human donor who donated a stem cell graft to a child with Fanconi anemia. The chain links TRBV12-3 or TRBV12-4 to TRBJ2-7, with a tentative D call TRBD1 (6 bases). Source: PBMCs, taken from the stem cell graft. The CDR3 DNA follows: TGTGCCAGCAGCCCAGGACAGCTCATCTCCTACGAGCAGTACTTC. This sequence encodes CASSPGQLISYEQYF.